The 17 T cell receptor beta chains listed next were all sequenced from one sample in a study of CD8+ T cells in alopecia areata. Following RNA extraction, reverse transcription yielded cDNA that acted as the sequencing template. Method: immunoSEQ multiplex PCR; TCRdb's copy keeps in-frame clones and lacks some. This table holds fewer than 150,000 clones, approximately 58% found once. The sequences come from CD4+ T cells sorted from blood, collected at week 0. The origin of the receptors is a human donor with alopecia areata.

This chain uses TRBV7-2 with TRBJ2-3; D call uncertain. The germline gives CDR1 SGHTA, CDR2 FQGNSA. Deletions cut 2 bases from V and 1 base from J, with 7 bases between. The CDR3 totals 14 residues. CDR3 in amino acids: CASSLFGGTDTQYF. As DNA, the CDR3 is TGTGCCAGCAGCTTATTTGGGGGCACAGATACGCAGTATTTT.

This clone was recorded a few times. The rearrangement joins TRBV5-1 to TRBJ2-7, with D possibly matching TRBD2 (6 bases). Germline V lookup: CDR1 SGHRS, CDR2 YFSETQ. This CDR3 has 14 amino acids. V was clipped by 0 bases and J by 11 bases, with 18 bases between them. The CDR3 bases are TGCGCCAGCAGCTTGGAGCGGGCCCATCAAGCGGAGTACTTC. It encodes CASSLERAHQAEYF.

The chain uses TRBV5-4 and TRBJ1-2; D is unclear. Trimming stripped 2 bases from V and 4 bases from J, with 9 bases between. The CDR3 runs 13 residues. From germline, CDR1 is SGHNT and CDR2 YYREEE (reference sequence). The chain's CDR3 is CASSLTRGYGYTF. As DNA, the CDR3 is TGTGCCAGCAGCTTAACGCGGGGCTATGGCTACACCTTC.

This clone was seen only a few times. CDR3 loop: CASSLGGGQYEQYF. For the CDR3, the DNA is TGCGCCAGCAGCTTGGGAGGAGGGCAATACGAGCAGTACTTC. The chain couples TRBV5-1 to TRBJ2-7; possibly TRBD2 for D (6 bases). From germline, CDR1 is SGHRS and CDR2 YFSETQ. The CDR3 has 14 amino acids. The ends were cut back, 0 bases at V and 4 bases at J, with 11 bases in the middle.

The rearrangement uses TRBV27 and TRBJ1-1, with D perhaps TRBD1 (5 bases). CDR3 length: 15 residues. Germline V gene sequence: CDR1 MNHEY, CDR2 SMNVEV (reference sequence). Trimming took 0 bases from V and 1 from J, leaving 9 bases between them. The CDR3 region has the DNA TGTGCCAGCAGTTTATCGGGGACCAAGAACACTGAAGCTTTCTTT. This sequence encodes CASSLSGTKNTEAFF.

J is TRBJ2-4 and V is TRBV7-9, with TRBD2 matching over 11 bases. Trimming cost V 4 bases and J 7 bases; bases outside gene matches: 6. CDR1 SEHNR and CDR2 FQNEAQ come from the germline V gene (reference sequence). The CDR3 is made up of 15 amino acids. The CDR3 here is CASSSTSGVRNIQYF. As DNA, the CDR3 is TGTGCCAGCAGCTCGACTAGCGGGGTCCGCAACATTCAGTACTTC.

This chain links TRBV6-5 with TRBJ2-3; D call uncertain. Trimming took 6 bases from V and 0 from J, leaving 10 bases between them. The germline CDR1 and CDR2 sequences are MNHEY and SVGAGI. This CDR3 contains 14 residues. CDR3 sequence reads: CASRSEPSTDTQYF. Written as DNA, the CDR3 is TGTGCCAGCAGATCCGAGCCTAGCACAGATACGCAGTATTTT.

For this clone: The same CDR3 arises from other DNA sequences in this sample as well. The chain has TRBV5-1 and TRBJ1-6, with D perhaps TRBD1 (5 bases). Germline CDR1 reads SGHRS; CDR2 reads YFSETQ. Trimming shortened V by 2 bases and J by 5 bases, and 11 bases separated the two germline ends. The CDR3 consists of 15 residues. The CDR3 sequence is CASSLGRGNNSPLHF. The CDR3 nucleotides read TGCGCCAGCAGCTTAGGACGGGGGAATAATTCACCCCTCCACTTT.

This clone showed up just once. The chain links TRBV7-9 to TRBJ2-2; weak D call: TRBD1 (6 bases). This CDR3 has 15 residues. Germline lookup yields CDR1 SEHNR and CDR2 FQNEAQ (reference sequence). With 5 bases removed from V and 2 bases from J, the gap between germline ends came to 12 bases. The CDR3 DNA is TGTGCCAGCAGCACCAGGACAGCCAACACCGGGGAGCTGTTTTTT. Its translation: CASSTRTANTGELFF. Variable domain in full (rest from reference TRBV7-9 and TRBJ2-2): DTGVSQNPRHKITKRGQNVTFRCDPISEHNRLYWYRQTLGQGPEFLTYFQNEAQLEKSRLLSDRFSAERPKGSFSTLEIQRTEQGDSAMYLCASSTRTANTGELFFGEGSRLTVL.

The chain links TRBV7-9 to TRBJ2-2; D gene uncertain. The CDR3 spans 15 residues. Trimming shortened V by 5 bases and J by 1 base, and 11 bases separated the two germline ends. CDR1 is SEHNR, CDR2 FQNEAQ, per germline (reference sequence). The CDR3 region is CASSPQFENTGELFF. The CDR3 DNA reads as TGTGCCAGCAGCCCCCAATTTGAGAACACCGGGGAGCTGTTTTTT.

This chain joins TRBV7-3 and TRBJ2-5; a weak D match, TRBD2 (5 bases). The germline V and J ends were trimmed by 2 bases and 4 bases, with 5 bases remaining between them. Germline V gene lookup returns CDR1 SGHTA and CDR2 FQGTGA. The CDR3 contains 12 residues. CDR3 region: CASSLGRETQYF. The CDR3 DNA reads TGTGCCAGCAGCTTAGGGAGAGAGACCCAGTACTTC.

The chain employs TRBV4-1 and TRBJ2-1; TRBD1 might be the D (6 bases). The CDR3 contains 15 residues. Germline CDR1 and CDR2: MGHRA and YSYEKL. V lost 1 base, J lost 9 bases, and 16 bases lay in between. The CDR3 protein is CASSQVGHRVPEQFF. The DNA of the CDR3 is TGCGCCAGCAGCCAAGTAGGTCACAGGGTGCCTGAGCAGTTCTTC.

The chain is built from TRBV4-1 and TRBJ1-1; 8 nucleotides align to TRBD1. V shed 3 bases and J 11 bases; nucleotides not matched to a gene: 17. Germline V gene sequence: CDR1 MGHRA, CDR2 YSYEKL. CDR3 length: 16 amino acids. The CDR3 DNA follows: TGCGCCAGCAGCCACGACAGGGGCCCCGGGGGGATGGAGGCTTTCTTT. Translated, it gives CASSHDRGPGGMEAFF.

About this clone itself: Other nucleotide sequences from this sample produce the same CDR3. The chain couples TRBV4-3 to TRBJ2-5; 11 bases map to TRBD1. This CDR3 has 15 amino acids. CDR1 is LGHNA, CDR2 YSLEER, per germline. J lost 4 bases, V lost 3 bases, and 4 bases had no gene match. As DNA, the CDR3 is TGCGCCAGCAGCCAGGCCGGACAGGGGGCAGAGACCCAGTACTTC. Translation: CASSQAGQGAETQYF.

This chain uses TRBV7-2 with TRBJ1-1; TRBD1 is a possible D gene (6 bases). Looked up from germline, CDR1 is SGHTA and CDR2 is FQGNSA. The CDR3 has 15 residues. V gave up 6 bases and J gave up 1 base, with 15 bases separating them. DNA for the CDR3: TGTGCCAGCAGTTTTACCGGGACATCGAACACTGAAGCTTTCTTT. Translation gives CASSFTGTSNTEAFF.

This clone showed up just a few times. The chain recombines TRBV15 with TRBJ2-3; 11 bases align to TRBD2. Looked up from germline, CDR1 is LNHNV and CDR2 is YYDKDF (reference sequence). V lost 0 bases to trimming and J lost 1 base; unmatched junction nucleotides: 0. The CDR3 is 16 residues long. In nucleotides, the CDR3 is TGTGCCACCAGCAGAGATAGCGGGAGGGGCACAGATACGCAGTATTTT. This encodes CATSRDSGRGTDTQYF.

The V gene is TRBV30, the J gene TRBJ1-2; no definite D call. Germline V gene data show CDR1 as GTSNPN and CDR2 as SVGIG (reference sequence). The CDR3 spans 13 residues. Trimming left V 4 bases short and J 4 bases short, with 13 bases between. The CDR3 loop reads CAWIFAPGYGYTF. The CDR3 DNA is TGTGCCTGGATTTTCGCCCCCGGCTATGGCTACACCTTC.